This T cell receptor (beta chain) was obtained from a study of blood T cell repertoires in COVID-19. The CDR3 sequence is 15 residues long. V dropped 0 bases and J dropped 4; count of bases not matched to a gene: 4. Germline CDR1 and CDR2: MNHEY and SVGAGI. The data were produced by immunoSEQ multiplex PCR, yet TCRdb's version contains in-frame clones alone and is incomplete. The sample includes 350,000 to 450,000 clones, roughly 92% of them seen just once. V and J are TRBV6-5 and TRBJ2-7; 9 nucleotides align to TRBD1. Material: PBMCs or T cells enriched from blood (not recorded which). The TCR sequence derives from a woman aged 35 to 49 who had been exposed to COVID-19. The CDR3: CASSYSGTGRYEQYF. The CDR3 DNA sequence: TGTGCCAGCAGTTACTCGGGGACAGGGAGGTACGAGCAGTACTTC.